The sample holds a few counts of the clone carrying this T cell receptor beta chain. V lost 2 bases, J lost 0 bases, and 13 bases lay in between. This CDR3 has 17 amino acids. The germline V gene has CDR1 LNHDA and CDR2 SQIVND (reference sequence). TCRdb re-called the 5' RACE reads with MiXCR, one entry per CDR3 protein. Of hundreds of thousands of distinct CDR3 sequences in the sample, roughly an eighth were seen once. The data derive from a study of T cells after yellow fever vaccination. J is TRBJ2-2 and V is TRBV19; a weak D match, TRBD2 (5 bases). The material was PBMCs, obtained on the day of the yellow fever booster vaccination. The clonotype was recovered from a young man who received the YFV17D yellow fever vaccine. CDR3 sequence: CASSILAYSPNTGELFF. The CDR3 DNA is TGTGCCAGTAGTATACTAGCCTACTCACCGAACACCGGGGAGCTGTTTTTT.